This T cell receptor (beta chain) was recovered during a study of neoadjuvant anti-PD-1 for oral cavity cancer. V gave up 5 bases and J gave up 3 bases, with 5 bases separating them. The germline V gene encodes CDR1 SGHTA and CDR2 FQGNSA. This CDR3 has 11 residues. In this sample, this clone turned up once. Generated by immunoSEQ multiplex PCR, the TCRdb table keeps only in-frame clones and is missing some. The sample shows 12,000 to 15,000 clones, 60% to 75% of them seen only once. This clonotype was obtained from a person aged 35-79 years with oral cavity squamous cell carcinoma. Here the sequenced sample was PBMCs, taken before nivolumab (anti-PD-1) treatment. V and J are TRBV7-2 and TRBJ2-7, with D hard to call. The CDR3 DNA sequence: TGTGCCAGCAGCATTAACTACGAGCAGTACTTC. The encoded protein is CASSINYEQYF.